This T cell receptor beta chain was sequenced during a study of blood T cell repertoires in COVID-19. Across the study: The United States, Italy and Spain supplied acute and convalescent COVID-19 samples. Nucleic acid was either cDNA or gDNA, and it came from T cells, B-cell-depleted T cells, or PBMCs.

One Seattle source followed patients from active infection through their disease course. As originally analysed: The authors estimated nucleated cell counts from reference gene primer amplification. Sequenced by immunoSEQ multiplex PCR; TCRdb stores in-frame clones only, minus some. That table is the source of V, J and clone size, and D and trimming were worked out from the DNA. Here the sample spans 250,000 to 350,000 clones, approximately 83% being singletons. The CDR3 consists of 16 residues. V trimming: 7 bases; J trimming: 2 bases; junction bases outside the gene matches: 8. Looked up from germline, CDR1 is LNHDA and CDR2 is SQIVND (reference sequence).

The chain joins TRBV19 to TRBJ1-3; 10 nucleotides match TRBD1. Input material: peripheral blood. This clonotype originated in a person aged 65-85 years with COVID-19, enrolled during active disease. The chain's CDR3 is CASTLTGGFAGNTIYF. CDR3 coding DNA: TGTGCCAGTACCTTGACAGGGGGCTTCGCTGGAAACACCATATATTTT.